This TCR beta chain was recovered during a study of OX40 agonist ivuxolimab in advanced cancers. About the study as a whole: Ivuxolimab was a fully human IgG2 agonistic monoclonal antibody targeting the costimulatory receptor OX40 (CD134). Intravenous ivuxolimab was administered to patients every 2 weeks at six dose levels: 0.01, 0.1, 0.3, 1.5, 3 and 10 mg/kg. Of the approximately 50 dose-escalation patients, hepatocellular carcinoma was present in about 19, melanoma in approximately 15, renal cell carcinoma in 9 and head and neck cancer in 9. In the dose-escalation cohort, nearly 85% of patients were male, and the mean age was 60 years with a range of roughly 20 to 80. Patients were allowed to have had prior anti-PD-1, anti-PD-L1 or anti-CTLA-4 therapy, and less than 45% of the dose-escalation patients had previously received checkpoint inhibitors. Partial responses were achieved by three dose-escalation patients, of whom one had hepatocellular carcinoma and two had cutaneous melanoma. Peripheral TCRbeta sequencing was intended to test whether TCR sequence diversity was altered and clonal T-cell expansion was caused by ivuxolimab. The paper covers the monotherapy dose-escalation part of the phase I ivuxolimab trial, which included N of about 50 patients. What the study reported, not specific to this receptor: Low levels of normalized T-cell clonal expansion were also seen in some patients who did not respond. In partial responders in the 0.1-3.0 mg/kg groups, normalized peripheral clonal expansion was found to be among the lowest, especially among CD8+ T cells. Antigen specificity was not determined for the clonally expanded peripheral T cells. On average, CD8+ T cells showed more expanded clones than CD4+ T cells after ivuxolimab. Clonal expansion of both CD4+ and CD8+ blood T cells was observed from baseline to week 6 at doses 0.1 to 3.0 mg/kg.

The trial excluded patients who had a history of autoimmune disease or were on systemic immunosuppression. Peripheral blood for TCR sequencing was collected from all dose cohorts at baseline, on cycle 4 day 1, and on cycle 7 day 1. The samples were drawn from a first-in-human, open-label, multicenter phase I dose-escalation trial of ivuxolimab. Adults with locally advanced or metastatic melanoma, renal cell, hepatocellular, or head and neck squamous cell carcinoma were enrolled in the trial. Before TCR sequencing, CD4+ and CD8+ T cells were separately sorted from peripheral blood. A note on this clone: What antigen it recognizes has not been identified. One base away there is no much larger clone; base qualities are not given.

Trimming at the junction amounts to 0 bases on V and 4 bases on J, and the germline ends lie 9 bases apart. The CDR3 covers 15 residues, taking in both the cysteine and the phenylalanine. The only DNA kept is the CDR3, 45 bases in frame from the first base. The germline V gene provides CDR1 LGHNA and CDR2 YSLEER. For sequencing of the TCRbeta CDR3 region, genomic DNA was extracted from the sorted cells. The immunoSEQ Assay was used for sequencing of TCRbeta CDR3 regions. As stored in TCRdb, this immuneACCESS dataset retains in-frame rearrangements with V and J assigned. A fraction of the clones does not appear; measured against another copy, unresolved V genes explain less than half of the discrepancy, and the remainder lacks a known reason. Here the sample has 70,000 or so clones; over 75% occur a single time. 5% to 6.5% of the sample is taken by the ten largest.

Material: CD4+ or CD8+ T cells sorted from blood, obtained in a trial of the OX40 agonist ivuxolimab. The source of this sequence is an adult with an advanced solid tumor such as melanoma, head and neck, liver or kidney cancer. Rearrangement joined TRBV4-3 to TRBJ2-2, with TRBD1 tentatively as D gene (6 bases match). The nucleotide sequence reads TGCGCCAGCAGCCAAGAAAGGGGGAGCACCGGGGAGCTGTTTTTT. This translates into CASSQERGSTGELFF.